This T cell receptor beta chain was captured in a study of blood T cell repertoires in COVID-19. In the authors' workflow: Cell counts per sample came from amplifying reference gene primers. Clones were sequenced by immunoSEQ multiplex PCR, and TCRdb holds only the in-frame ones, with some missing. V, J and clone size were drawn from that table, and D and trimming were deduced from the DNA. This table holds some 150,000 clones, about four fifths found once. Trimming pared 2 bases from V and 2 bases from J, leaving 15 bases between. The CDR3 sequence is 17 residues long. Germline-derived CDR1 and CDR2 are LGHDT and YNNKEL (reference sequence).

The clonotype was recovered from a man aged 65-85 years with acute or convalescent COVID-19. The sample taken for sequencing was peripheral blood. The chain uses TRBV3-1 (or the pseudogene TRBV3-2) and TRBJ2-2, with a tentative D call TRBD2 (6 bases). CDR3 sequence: CASSQLPSAANTGELFF. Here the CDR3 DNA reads TGTGCCAGCAGCCAACTCCCTAGCGCGGCCAACACCGGGGAGCTGTTTTTT.